This TCR beta chain originates from a study of identical twins' blood T cells. Study findings and constraints: Shared environment remains a possible cause of twin similarity. Each donor's most abundant TCRbeta clonotypes shared more CDR3 sequences with her twin than unrelated donors.

This clonotype was observed at least ten times. Its antigen remains unknown. One entry per CDR3 protein results from TCRdb running MiXCR on the 5' RACE reads. The repertoire holds fewer than 450,000 distinct CDR3 sequences, with roughly 27% as singletons. The V gene end was trimmed by 11 bases and the J gene end by 5 bases; junction bases not matched to a gene: 6. CDR3 length: 13 amino acids. Germline lookup yields CDR1 MNHNS and CDR2 SASEGT. The chain couples TRBV6-1 to TRBJ1-5, with TRBD1 matching over 10 bases. The TCR originated in a woman between 18 and 55 years old in good health. The sequenced material came from PBMCs. The CDR3 is CALDRGNDQPQHF. Written as DNA, the CDR3 is TGTGCCTTGGACAGGGGGAATGATCAGCCCCAGCATTTT.